This T cell receptor (beta chain) is drawn from a study of regulatory T cells in long-lasting Graves disease. This CDR3 spans 16 amino acids. Looked up from germline, CDR1 is SGHTA and CDR2 is FQGNSA. The V segment lost 0 bases and the J segment 0 bases; nucleotides outside the gene matches: 4. Time point here: persistent/refractory GD, antithyroid drugs over 5 years with positive TRAb. With RNA extracted from PBMCs as input, the TCR library was made. This clonotype came up a few times. Construction of the TCR beta libraries employed iRepertoire HTBI primers in conjunction with Arm-PCR of CDR3 regions. MiXCR was run by TCRdb on the multiplex PCR reads, yielding one entry per CDR3 protein. The sample shows a few hundred thousand distinct CDR3 sequences, 23% of them seen only once.

This clonotype was sampled from a female donor with Graves disease. The chain combines TRBV7-2 with TRBJ2-7; 8 positions match TRBD2. Here the sequenced sample was peripheral blood mononuclear cells (PBMCs), taken when the disease was refractory, from a patient treated with antithyroid drugs. The chain's CDR3 is CASSLAGTRISYEQYF. The CDR3 coding sequence is TGTGCCAGCAGCTTAGCGGGGACTAGAATCTCCTACGAGCAGTACTTC.